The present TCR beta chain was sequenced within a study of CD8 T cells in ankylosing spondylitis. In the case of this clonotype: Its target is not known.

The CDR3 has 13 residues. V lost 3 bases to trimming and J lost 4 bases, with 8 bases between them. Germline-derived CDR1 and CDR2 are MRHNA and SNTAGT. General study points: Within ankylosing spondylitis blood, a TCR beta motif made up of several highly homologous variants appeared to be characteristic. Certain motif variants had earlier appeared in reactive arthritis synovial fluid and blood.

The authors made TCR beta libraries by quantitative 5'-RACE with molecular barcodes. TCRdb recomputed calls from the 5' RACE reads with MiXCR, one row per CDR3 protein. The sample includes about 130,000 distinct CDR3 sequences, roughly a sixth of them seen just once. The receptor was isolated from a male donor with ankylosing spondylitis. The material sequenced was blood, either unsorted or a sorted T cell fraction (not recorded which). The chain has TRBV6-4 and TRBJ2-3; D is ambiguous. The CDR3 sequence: CASSDKESDTQYF. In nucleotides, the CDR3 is TGTGCCAGCAGTGATAAAGAATCAGATACGCAGTATTTT.